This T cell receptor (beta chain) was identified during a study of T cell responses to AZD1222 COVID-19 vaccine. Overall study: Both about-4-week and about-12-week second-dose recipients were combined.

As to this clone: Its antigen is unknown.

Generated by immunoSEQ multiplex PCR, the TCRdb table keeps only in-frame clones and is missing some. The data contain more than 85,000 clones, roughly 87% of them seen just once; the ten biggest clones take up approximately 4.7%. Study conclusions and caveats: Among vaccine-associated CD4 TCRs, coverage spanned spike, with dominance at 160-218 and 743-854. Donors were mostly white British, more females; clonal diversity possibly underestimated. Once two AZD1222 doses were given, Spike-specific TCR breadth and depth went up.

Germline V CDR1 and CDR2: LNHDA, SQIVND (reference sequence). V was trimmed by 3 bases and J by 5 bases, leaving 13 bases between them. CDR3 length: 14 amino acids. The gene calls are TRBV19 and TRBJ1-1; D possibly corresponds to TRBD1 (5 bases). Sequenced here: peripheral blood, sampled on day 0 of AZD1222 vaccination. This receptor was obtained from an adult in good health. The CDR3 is CASSINFGGTEAFF. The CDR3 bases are TGTGCCAGTAGTATTAATTTTGGGGGGACTGAAGCTTTCTTT.